This T cell receptor (beta chain) was retrieved from a study of blood T cell repertoires in COVID-19. Study details: COVID-19 samples from acute and convalescent phases originated in the United States, Italy and Spain. From T cells, B-cell-depleted T cells, or PBMCs came the material, which was cDNA or gDNA.

In the source study's methods: From reference gene primer amplification, estimates of nucleated cell counts were derived. Profiled with immunoSEQ multiplex PCR; TCRdb holds only in-frame clones, not every one. Clone size and the V and J calls come from that table; the DNA yielded D and trimming. The table shows under 300,000 clones, with around four fifths occurring only once. The CDR3 covers 13 residues. Germline loops: CDR1 SQVTM, CDR2 ANQGSEA. V gave up 8 bases and J gave up 4 bases; unmatched junction bases: 6. This clonotype was obtained from a woman in her sixties with active or convalescent COVID-19. Sequenced sample: peripheral blood. The rearrangement links TRBV29-1 to TRBJ2-1; 9 bases match TRBD2. Here the CDR3 DNA reads TGCAGCACCGGACTAGCGCCTTACAATGAGCAGTTCTTC. It codes for CSTGLAPYNEQFF.